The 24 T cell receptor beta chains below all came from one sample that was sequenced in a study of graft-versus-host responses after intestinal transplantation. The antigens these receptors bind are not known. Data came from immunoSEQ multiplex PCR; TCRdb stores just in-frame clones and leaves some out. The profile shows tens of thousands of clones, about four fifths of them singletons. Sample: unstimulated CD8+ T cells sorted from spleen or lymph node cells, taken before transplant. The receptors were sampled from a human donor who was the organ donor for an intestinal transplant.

The chain's CDR3 is CASSLGGGWYEQYF. The CDR3 region has the DNA TGTGCCAGCAGCTTAGGCGGGGGATGGTACGAGCAGTACTTC. The chain joins TRBV7-9 to TRBJ2-7, with 7 bases lining up with TRBD2. The CDR3 is 14 residues long. Germline V gene sequence: CDR1 SEHNR, CDR2 FQNEAQ (reference sequence). The junction had 4 bases not matched to a gene; V was cut back by 1 base and J by 4 bases.

In nucleotides, the CDR3 is TGTGCCAGCTTAGCTGGGGGGGAGCCTGAAGCTTTCTTT. Its translation is CASLAGGEPEAFF. This chain connects TRBV13 to TRBJ1-1, with a possible D match to TRBD1 (5 bases). The CDR3 covers 13 residues. CDR1 and CDR2 (germline): PRHDT, FYEKMQ (reference sequence). V lost 8 bases and J lost 6, with 16 bases in between.

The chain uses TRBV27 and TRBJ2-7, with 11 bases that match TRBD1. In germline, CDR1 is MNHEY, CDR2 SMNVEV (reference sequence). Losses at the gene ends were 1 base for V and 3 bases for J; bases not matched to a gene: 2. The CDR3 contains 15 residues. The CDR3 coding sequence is TGTGCCAGCAGTTTATATGGGACAGGGGGCTACGAGCAGTACTTC. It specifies CASSLYGTGGYEQYF.

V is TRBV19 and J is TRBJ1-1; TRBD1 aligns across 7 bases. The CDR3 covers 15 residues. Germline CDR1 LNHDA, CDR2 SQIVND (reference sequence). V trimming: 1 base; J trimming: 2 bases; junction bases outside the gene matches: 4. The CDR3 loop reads CASSIGGQENTEAFF. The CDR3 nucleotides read TGTGCCAGTAGTATAGGAGGACAGGAAAACACTGAAGCTTTCTTT.

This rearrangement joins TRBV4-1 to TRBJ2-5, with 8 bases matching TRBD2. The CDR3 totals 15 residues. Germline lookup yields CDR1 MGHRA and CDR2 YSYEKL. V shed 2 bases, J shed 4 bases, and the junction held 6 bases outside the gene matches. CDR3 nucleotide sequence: TGCGCCAGCAGCCAAATATCGGGAGGGGGAGAGACCCAGTACTTC. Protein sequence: CASSQISGGGETQYF.

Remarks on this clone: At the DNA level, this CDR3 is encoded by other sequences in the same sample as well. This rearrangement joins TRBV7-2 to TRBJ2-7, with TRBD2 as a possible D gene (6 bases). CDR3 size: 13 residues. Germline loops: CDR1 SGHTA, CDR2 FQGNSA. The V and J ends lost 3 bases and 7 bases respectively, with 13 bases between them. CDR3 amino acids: CASSFGGAREQYF. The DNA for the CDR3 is TGTGCCAGCAGCTTCGGGGGAGCGCGGGAGCAGTACTTC.

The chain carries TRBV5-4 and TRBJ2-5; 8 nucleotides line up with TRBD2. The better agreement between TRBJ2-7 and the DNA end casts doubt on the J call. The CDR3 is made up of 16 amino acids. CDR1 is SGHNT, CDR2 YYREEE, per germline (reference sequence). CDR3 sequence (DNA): TGTGCCAGCAGCTTCAGGCGGGAGGTCCTCCCCTACGAGCAGTACTTC. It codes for CASSFRREVLPYEQYF.

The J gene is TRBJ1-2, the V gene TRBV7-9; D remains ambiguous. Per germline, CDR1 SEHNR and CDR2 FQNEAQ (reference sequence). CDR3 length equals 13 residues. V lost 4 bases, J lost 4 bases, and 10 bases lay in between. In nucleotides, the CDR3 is TGTGCCAGCAGCTACAGTACCACCTATGGCTACACCTTC. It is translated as CASSYSTTYGYTF.

Here the CDR3 DNA reads TGTGCCAGCAGCTTGGGACAGCAGTGGGGGGATTCACCCCTCCACTTT. Translation gives CASSLGQQWGDSPLHF. The chain is built from TRBV5-6 and TRBJ1-6; D possibly corresponds to TRBD1 (5 bases). Looked up from germline, CDR1 is SGHDT and CDR2 is YYEEEE. This CDR3 spans 16 amino acids. Trimming pared 0 bases from V and 8 bases from J, leaving 15 bases between.

The CDR3 coding sequence is TGTGCCAGCAGCTTCGGACAGAGCTATGGCTACACCTTC. Protein product: CASSFGQSYGYTF. The V call is TRBV7-2, the J call TRBJ1-2; possibly TRBD1 for D (6 bases). The CDR3 length is 13 residues. The ends were cut back, 3 bases at V and 4 bases at J, with 9 bases in the middle. Germline V gene data show CDR1 as SGHTA and CDR2 as FQGNSA.

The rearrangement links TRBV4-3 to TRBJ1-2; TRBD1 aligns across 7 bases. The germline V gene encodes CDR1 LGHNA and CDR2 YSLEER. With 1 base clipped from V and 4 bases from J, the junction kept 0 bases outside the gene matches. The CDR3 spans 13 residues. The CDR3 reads CASSQGTGYGYTF. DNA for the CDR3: TGCGCCAGCAGCCAAGGGACAGGCTATGGCTACACCTTC.

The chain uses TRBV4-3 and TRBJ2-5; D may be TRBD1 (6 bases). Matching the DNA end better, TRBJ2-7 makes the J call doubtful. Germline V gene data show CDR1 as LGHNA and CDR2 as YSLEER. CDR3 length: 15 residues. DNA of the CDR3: TGCGCCAGCAGCCAAGACAGAGGGACATCTTACGAGCAGTACTTC. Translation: CASSQDRGTSYEQYF.

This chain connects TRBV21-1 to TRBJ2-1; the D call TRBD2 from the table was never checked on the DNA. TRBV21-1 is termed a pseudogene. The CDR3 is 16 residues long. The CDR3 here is CASSKVGPSGRHEQFF. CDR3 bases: TGTGCCAGCAGCAAAGTGGGGCCTAGCGGGAGACATGAGCAGTTCTTC.

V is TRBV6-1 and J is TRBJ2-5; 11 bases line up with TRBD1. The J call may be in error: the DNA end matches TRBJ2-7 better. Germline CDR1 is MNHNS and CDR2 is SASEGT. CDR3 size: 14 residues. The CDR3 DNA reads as TGTGCCAGCAGTACCGGGACAGGGGGCTACGAGCAGTACTTC. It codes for CASSTGTGGYEQYF.

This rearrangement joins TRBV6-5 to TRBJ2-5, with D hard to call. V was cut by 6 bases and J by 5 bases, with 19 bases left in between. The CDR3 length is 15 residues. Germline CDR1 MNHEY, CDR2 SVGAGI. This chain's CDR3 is CASSPDLGVVETQYF. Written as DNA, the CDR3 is TGTGCCAGCAGCCCCGACTTGGGTGTGGTTGAGACCCAGTACTTC.

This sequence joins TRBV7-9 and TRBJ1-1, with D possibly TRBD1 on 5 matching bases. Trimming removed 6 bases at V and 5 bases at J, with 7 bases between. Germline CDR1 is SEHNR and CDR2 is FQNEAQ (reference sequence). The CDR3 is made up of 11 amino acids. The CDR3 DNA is TGTGCCAGCAGGGGGCAAACTGAAGCTTTCTTT. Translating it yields CASRGQTEAFF.

In nucleotides, the CDR3 is TGTGCCAGCAGCTCTAGTATCTTGTACAATGAGCAGTTCTTC. The encoded protein is CASSSSILYNEQFF. V gene TRBV7-9 combines with J gene TRBJ2-1; D ambiguous. V was pared by 4 bases and J by 4 bases, with 11 bases between. Germline loops: CDR1 SEHNR, CDR2 FQNEAQ (reference sequence). The CDR3 length is 14 residues.

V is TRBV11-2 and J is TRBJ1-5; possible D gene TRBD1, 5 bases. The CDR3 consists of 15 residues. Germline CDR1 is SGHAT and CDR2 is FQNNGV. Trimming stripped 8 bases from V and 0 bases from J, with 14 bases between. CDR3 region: CASPEVGLSNQPQHF. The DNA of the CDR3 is TGTGCCAGCCCCGAGGTGGGGCTTAGCAATCAGCCCCAGCATTTT.

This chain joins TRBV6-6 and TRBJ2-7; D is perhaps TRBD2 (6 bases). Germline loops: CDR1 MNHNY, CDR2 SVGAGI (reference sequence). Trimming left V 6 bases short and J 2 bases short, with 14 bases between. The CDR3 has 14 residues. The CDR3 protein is CASSSGLGAYEQYF. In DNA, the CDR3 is TGTGCCAGCAGCTCGGGACTCGGGGCCTACGAGCAGTACTTC.

CDR3 DNA sequence: TGTGCCAGCATCGGACAGGCAAACTATGGCTACACCTTC. This codes for CASIGQANYGYTF. The V call is TRBV2, the J call TRBJ1-2; 7 bases are shared with TRBD1. The J segment lost 2 bases and the V segment lost 7 bases, leaving 4 bases of the junction unmatched. CDR1 and CDR2 from the germline V gene are SNHLY and FYNNEI. The CDR3 consists of 13 residues.

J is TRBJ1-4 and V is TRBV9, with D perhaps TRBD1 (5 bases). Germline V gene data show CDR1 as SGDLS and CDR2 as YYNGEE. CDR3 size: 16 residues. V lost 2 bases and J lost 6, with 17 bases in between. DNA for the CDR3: TGTGCCAGCAGCGTCGGAATCGGGACGGCCGATGAAAAACTGTTTTTT. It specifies CASSVGIGTADEKLFF.

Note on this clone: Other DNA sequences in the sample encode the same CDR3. The CDR3 DNA reads as TGTGCCAGCAGTTTATCGGGGGGTGGTTCACCCCTCCACTTT. It codes for CASSLSGGGSPLHF. The rearrangement joins TRBV27 to TRBJ1-6; a possible D gene is TRBD1 (5 bases). The CDR3 is 14 amino acids. The germline CDR1 and CDR2 sequences are MNHEY and SMNVEV (reference sequence). Trimming removed 0 bases at V and 9 bases at J, with 9 bases between.

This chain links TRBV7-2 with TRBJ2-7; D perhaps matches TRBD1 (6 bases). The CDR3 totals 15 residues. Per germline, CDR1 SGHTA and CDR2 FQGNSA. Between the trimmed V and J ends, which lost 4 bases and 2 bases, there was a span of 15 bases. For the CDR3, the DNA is TGTGCCAGCAGCTCGCCCTGGACAGAAACCTACGAGCAGTACTTC. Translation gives CASSSPWTETYEQYF.

The CDR3 DNA is TGTGCCACCAGCGCCGCCCGAGTGGATGGCTACACCTTC. The encoded protein is CATSAARVDGYTF. The chain joins TRBV15 to TRBJ1-2; no firm D call. CDR3 length equals 13 residues. The V end lost 5 bases, the J end lost 6 bases, and 13 bases lay between the germline ends. The germline CDR1 and CDR2 sequences are LNHNV and YYDKDF (reference sequence).